These T cell receptor beta chains were read from a single sample in a study. TCRdb recomputed calls from the 5' RACE reads with MiXCR, one row per CDR3 protein. The top ten clones hold 2.5% to 3.5% of a sample with roughly 69,000 distinct CDR3 sequences, around a fifth of them seen once. Sequences were obtained from memory CD4+ T cells sorted from a lymph node. Receptors were obtained from a female donor with breast cancer. Both conserved end residues are part of each CDR3. D genes are given only for firm matches. Size is omitted from some rows. Given values are once, few, many or a class for expanded clones.

J gene | V gene | D gene | clone size | CDR3 DNA | CDR3 protein
TRBJ1-2 | TRBV7-2 | NA | few | TGTGCCAGCAGCTTGGGTGGTAATAACTATGGCTACACCTTC | CASSLGGNNYGYTF
TRBJ1-2 | TRBV12-3/TRBV12-4 | NA | many | TGTGCCAGCAGTTTAGCGGGGGACCTTGGCTACACCTTC | CASSLAGDLGYTF
TRBJ1-1 | TRBV6-1 | NA | NA | TGTGCCAGCAGTGGACAACAGGAACGGGACACTGAAGCTTTCTTT | CASSGQQERDTEAFF
TRBJ2-5 | TRBV4-2 | NA | few | TGTGCCAGCAGCGGCGATTGGGCAGTACAAGAGACCCAGTACTTC | CASSGDWAVQETQYF
TRBJ2-1 | TRBV5-4 | TRBD2 | few | TGTGCCAGCAGCTTAGCTCGCGGGAGGGCCAGTGAGCAGTTCTTC | CASSLARGRASEQFF
TRBJ2-2 | TRBV29-1 | NA | few | TGCAGCGCCCCTTCCCAGAACACCGGGGAGCTGTTTTTT | CSAPSQNTGELFF
TRBJ2-7 | TRBV9 | TRBD1 | NA | TGTGCCGGCAGCCGGGACAGCTACGAGCAGTACTTC | CAGSRDSYEQYF
TRBJ1-2 | TRBV5-1 | NA | once | TGCGCCACCCGCCGGGACACCCGAAGCGGTGGCTACGCCTTC | CATRRDTRSGGYAF
TRBJ2-3 | TRBV24-1 | TRBD2 | NA | TGTGCCACCAGTGACCCCCGACTAGCGGGGACAGATACGCAGTATTTT | CATSDPRLAGTDTQYF
TRBJ1-2 | TRBV29-1 | NA | many | TGCAGCGTTGAAGCAACTCGGGGGGGCTACACCTTC | CSVEATRGGYTF
TRBJ2-1 | TRBV6-1 | TRBD2 | NA | TGTGCCAGCAGTGAAGGATCGAGCGGGGGCCATCAGTTCTTC | CASSEGSSGGHQFF
TRBJ1-1 | TRBV7-2 | TRBD1 | few | TGTGCCAGCACAAGGACAGGGAATGAAGCTTTCTTT | CASTRTGNEAFF
TRBJ2-7 | TRBV6-6 | NA | few | TGTGCCAGCAGTTACCAGGTCCAAACCTCCTACGAGCAGTACTTC | CASSYQVQTSYEQYF
TRBJ2-7 | TRBV6-1 | TRBD2 | many | TGTGCCAGCAGGGCGACTAGCGCCTACGAGCAGTACTTC | CASRATSAYEQYF
TRBJ2-6 | TRBV10-3 | TRBD1 | few | TGTGCCATCAGTGAGCGGACAGGGGACTCTGGGGCCAACGTCCTGACTTTC | CAISERTGDSGANVLTF
TRBJ2-2 | TRBV5-5 | NA | many | TGTGCCAGCAGCTACACAGGGTTGACCGGGGAGCTGTTTTTT | CASSYTGLTGELFF
TRBJ2-3 | TRBV7-2 | NA | NA | TGTGCCAGCAGCACGCTCACCCAAAACACAGATACGCAGTATTTT | CASSTLTQNTDTQYF
TRBJ1-2 | TRBV6-5 | TRBD1 | many | TGTGCCAGCAGTTACGATCAGGGGACAGTCTATGGCTACACCTTC | CASSYDQGTVYGYTF
TRBJ2-7 | TRBV20-1 | TRBD2 | NA | TGCAGTGCTAGAGAACAAGGAGCGGGGACCTACGAGCAGTACTTC | CSAREQGAGTYEQYF
TRBJ2-7 | TRBV4-3 | NA | NA | TGCGCCAGCAGCCACAGGGAAGGGTACGAGCAGTACTTC | CASSHREGYEQYF